The entry below describes one T cell receptor (beta chain). Antigen unknown. Germline V gives CDR1 MDHEN, CDR2 SYDVKM. The V end lost 5 bases, the J end lost 0 bases, and 22 bases lay between the germline ends. The CDR3 covers 18 residues. The record originates from a study of cytomegalovirus exposure and HLA in healthy donors. Background on the study: The Caucasian-associated ancestry cluster contained around four fifths of the 398 genotyped donors.

With 60 Vbeta and 13 Jbeta primers, the PCR was carried out. Assay used: immunoSEQ multiplex PCR; TCRdb lists only in-frame clones, some missing. There are about 160,000 clones in the sample; roughly 70% occur only once, and 2.8% lies in the top ten. General study findings and limits: Most likely, a cluster of highly shared sequence variants arose as a sequencing artifact. V segments that were indistinguishable, TRBV6-2 and TRBV6-3 among them, were omitted from analysis.

The rearrangement joins TRBV28 to TRBJ1-1; TRBD1 might be the D (6 bases). Sample: PBMCs. This TCR came from a woman aged 30 to 39 in good health and CMV-seronegative. Here the CDR3 DNA reads TGTGCCAGCAGTAGATACAGGGTTAGAGAACGACTGAACACTGAAGCTTTCTTT. Residues: CASSRYRVRERLNTEAFF.